Shown below are 29 T cell receptor beta chains from a single sample sequenced in a study of T cells in women clearing cervical HPV infection. Sequenced by immunoSEQ multiplex PCR; TCRdb stores in-frame clones only, minus some. The clone table shows about 48,000 clones, with the ten largest holding about 1.5%. The specimen was blood buffy coat. Receptors originate from a woman aged 18 to 75 with a cervical HPV16 infection that either progressed to CIN3+ or cleared (not recorded which).

The part of the CDR3 DNA that was read is TGTGCCAGCAGTCGGGACAGAAGAAACACTGAA. Translation: CASSRDRRNTE. The whole CDR3 protein reads CASSRDRRNTEAFF. The chain links TRBV7-9 to TRBJ1-1; 7 positions match TRBD1. From the germline J gene comes the end of the CDR3, since the read stops 3 residues before it. The germline V gene has CDR1 SEHNR and CDR2 FQNEAQ (reference sequence). The CDR3 contains 14 residues. V lost 6 bases and J lost 2; bases outside the gene matches: 6.

With respect to this clone: The read ends 3 residues early relative to the CDR3; the germline J gene fills the gap. The chain employs TRBV20-1 and TRBJ2-1; 7 bases match TRBD2. V lost 0 bases to trimming and J lost 0 bases; unmatched junction nucleotides: 23. This CDR3 contains 22 residues. CDR1 is DFQATT and CDR2 is SNEGSKA in the germline V gene (reference sequence). This CDR3 reads CSARDRGRGRRKNPSSYNEQFF. The covered CDR3 bases are TGCAGTGCTAGAGATCGGGGGAGGGGACGCCGAAAGAATCCTAGCTCCTACAATGAG.

Remarks on this clone: The read ends 3 residues before the CDR3 terminus; that terminus is restored from the germline J gene. This chain connects TRBV6-2 or TRBV6-3 to TRBJ1-2; 8 positions match TRBD1. Per germline, CDR1 MNHEY and CDR2 SVGEGT. Trimming took 5 bases from V and 3 from J; bases not matched to a gene: 5. This CDR3 is built from 14 residues. The part of the CDR3 DNA that was read is TGTGCCAGCAGTGCGACAGGGGTTGACTATGGC. Translated, it gives CASSATGVDYG. Given in full, the CDR3 is CASSATGVDYGYTF.

Comments on this clone: The CDR3 end falls 3 residues outside the read, so it is completed with the germline J gene. This rearrangement joins TRBV20-1 to TRBJ1-5, with TRBD1 matching 10 bases. The junction had 9 bases not matched to a gene; V was cut back by 1 base and J by 0 bases. CDR1 is DFQATT, CDR2 SNEGSKA, per germline (reference sequence). The CDR3 is made up of 18 amino acids. The CDR3 is CSARGWTGGDNSNQPQHF. Incomplete CDR3 DNA: TGCAGTGCTAGAGGTTGGACAGGGGGGGACAATAGCAATCAGCCC.

On this clone: Read coverage stops 3 residues before the CDR3 terminus; the germline J gene supplies the remainder. The chain joins TRBV28 to TRBJ1-1; 7 nucleotides line up with TRBD1. V lost 2 bases, J lost 1 base, and 1 base stayed unmatched. The germline V gene has CDR1 MDHEN and CDR2 SYDVKM. This CDR3 has 14 residues. The CDR3 protein is CASSLGTENTEAFF. The sequenced CDR3 bases are TGTGCCAGCAGTTTAGGGACAGAGAACACTGAA.

Notes on this clone: The read gets to within 3 residues of the CDR3 end, and the germline J gene fills in the rest. This rearrangement joins TRBV30 to TRBJ1-4; a possible D gene is TRBD1 (5 bases). The CDR3 consists of 14 residues. Germline CDR1 GTSNPN, CDR2 SVGIG (reference sequence). V was clipped by 3 bases and J by 4 bases, with 12 bases between them. CDR3 residues: CAWRPGIGNEKLFF. CDR3 DNA, as far as it was read: TGTGCCTGGAGGCCAGGGATCGGTAATGAAAAA.

A remark on this clone: Coverage ceases 3 residues before the CDR3 finishes, and the germline J gene fills in the end. The V call is TRBV29-1, the J call TRBJ2-7; 10 bases fit TRBD1. V lost 0 bases, J lost 5 bases, and 4 bases stayed unmatched. The germline CDR1 and CDR2 sequences are SQVTM and ANQGSEA. This CDR3 has 14 amino acids. The CDR3 DNA, read in part, is TGCAGCGTTGAAGACCCGGGACAGGGGAACGAG. Translation gives CSVEDPGQGNE. The whole CDR3 sequence is CSVEDPGQGNEQYF.

In regard to this clone: Read data end 3 residues before the CDR3 end; the end is taken from the germline J gene. This chain links TRBV7-6 with TRBJ2-1; the D gene could be TRBD1 or TRBD2 (6 bases each). Germline V CDR1 and CDR2: SGHVS, FNYEAQ. Trimming stripped 5 bases from V and 0 bases from J, with 17 bases between. The CDR3 runs to 17 residues. Here the CDR3 reads CASSGGTQNPSYNEQFF. The DNA read from the CDR3 is TGTGCCAGCAGCGGAGGGACACAAAATCCCTCCTACAATGAG.

On this clone: The CDR3 end is not reached by the read, which stops 3 residues before it; the germline J gene fills it in. This chain links TRBV5-1 with TRBJ2-1; 12 bases are a match to TRBD1. J was trimmed by 6 bases and V by 4 bases; bases with no gene match: 17. This CDR3 is built from 19 residues. Per the germline V gene, CDR1 is SGHRS and CDR2 is YFSETQ. CDR3 bases read: TGCGCCAGCAGCAGAATCGGGACTTGGGGACAGGGGGCGAGCAATGAG. Translation: CASSRIGTWGQGASNE. The entire CDR3 sequence reads CASSRIGTWGQGASNEQFF.

On this clone itself: The read ends 3 residues early relative to the CDR3; the germline J gene fills the gap. J is TRBJ2-3 and V is TRBV2, with D possibly TRBD1 on 5 matching bases. This CDR3 spans 14 amino acids. Looked up from germline, CDR1 is SNHLY and CDR2 is FYNNEI. V gave up 8 bases and J gave up 7 bases, with 19 bases separating them. The CDR3 region is CASGAPHPENTQYF. The part of the CDR3 DNA that was read is TGTGCCAGCGGGGCTCCTCATCCCGAGAATACG.

As for this clone: The read halts 3 residues ahead of the CDR3 end, with the missing end drawn from the germline J gene. This chain uses TRBV5-3 with TRBJ2-3; D ambiguous. TRBV5-3 is filed as an ORF, its function uncertain. The CDR3 spans 15 residues. Deletions cut 4 bases from V and 6 bases from J, with 18 bases between. This CDR3 reads CARSPLITEGDTQYF. The CDR3 DNA, read in part, is TGTGCCAGAAGCCCTTTAATTACCGAAGGGGATACG.

Concerning this clone itself: The read terminates 3 residues before the CDR3 end, so the remaining end is supplied by the germline J gene. This chain joins TRBV7-8 and TRBJ1-2; tentatively, D is TRBD1 (5 bases). The germline V gene encodes CDR1 SGHVS and CDR2 FQNEAQ. The CDR3 totals 13 residues. Trimming took off 1 base at V and 7 bases at J, with 10 bases between the two ends. CDR3 DNA (partial): TGTGCCAGCAGCTTAGGAGGGGATGGTGGC. Its translation: CASSLGGDGG. The entire CDR3 protein reads CASSLGGDGGYTF.

In regard to this clone: Read data end 3 residues before the CDR3 end; the end is taken from the germline J gene. J is TRBJ2-5 and V is TRBV30, with D possibly TRBD2 on 7 matching bases. The CDR3 loop spans 12 amino acids. With 6 bases removed from V and 5 bases from J, the gap between germline ends came to 13 bases. Germline V CDR1 and CDR2: GTSNPN, SVGIG (reference sequence). The sequenced part of the CDR3 DNA is TGTGCCTGTAAGAGGGGGGGTGAGACC. It encodes CACKRGGET. The CDR3 reads in full as CACKRGGETQYF.

A word on this clone: The CDR3 end lies 3 residues beyond the end of the read and is filled in from the germline J gene. V is TRBV29-1 and J is TRBJ2-1, with 9 nucleotides matching TRBD2. CDR1 and CDR2 (germline): SQVTM, ANQGSEA. V shed 7 bases and J 1 base; nucleotides not matched to a gene: 2. The CDR3 has 13 amino acids. Incomplete CDR3 DNA: TGCAGCGCTAGCGGGAAGTCCTACAATGAG. Its translation is CSASGKSYNE. The whole CDR3 protein reads CSASGKSYNEQFF.

With regard to this clone: The read stops 3 residues short of the end of the CDR3; the missing end is completed from the germline J gene. The chain has TRBV20-1 and TRBJ1-1; D may be TRBD1 (6 bases). The germline V gene has CDR1 DFQATT and CDR2 SNEGSKA (reference sequence). With 3 bases removed from V and 5 bases from J, the gap between germline ends came to 16 bases. This CDR3 has 14 residues. The covered CDR3 bases are TGCAGTGCTAGCAACTACAGGGACAAAACTGAA. Residues: CSASNYRDKTE. The CDR3 in full is CSASNYRDKTEAFF.

As to this clone: Sequencing ends 3 residues short of the CDR3 end; the germline J gene provides the rest. V and J are TRBV5-3 and TRBJ2-3, with D possibly being TRBD2 (6 bases). TRBV5-3 is annotated as an ORF whose role is uncertain. V was cut by 4 bases and J by 6 bases, with 9 bases left in between. The CDR3 has 12 residues. CDR3 region: CARSVTSDTQYF. The CDR3 DNA, read in part, is TGTGCCAGAAGCGTGACTAGTGATACG.

With respect to this clone: The sequenced fragment ends 3 residues before the CDR3 boundary, so the rest is inferred from the germline J gene. The V and J genes are TRBV29-1 and TRBJ2-7; tentatively, D is TRBD1 (5 bases). The CDR3 runs 12 residues. Looked up from germline, CDR1 is SQVTM and CDR2 is ANQGSEA. With 6 bases removed from V and 2 bases from J, the gap between germline ends came to 11 bases. The CDR3 reads CSVLQGTYEQYF. CDR3 DNA, as far as it was read: TGCAGCGTACTGCAGGGAACCTACGAG.

Details on this clone: The read falls 3 residues short of the CDR3 end, and the missing part is taken from the germline J gene. This CDR3 is also generated by other DNA sequences in the sample. This rearrangement joins TRBV7-9 to TRBJ1-1; 9 bases align to TRBD1. CDR1 and CDR2 (germline): SEHNR, FQNEAQ (reference sequence). The J segment lost 6 bases and the V segment lost 2 bases, leaving 7 bases of the junction unmatched. CDR3 length equals 15 residues. The sequenced CDR3 bases are TGTGCCAGCAGCTTAACGCAGGACAGGGGCGCTGAA. Its protein is CASSLTQDRGAE. The CDR3 in full is CASSLTQDRGAEAFF.

Remarks on this clone: The sequence runs out 3 residues before the end of the CDR3; the remainder is reconstructed from the germline J gene. The rearrangement uses TRBV11-2 and TRBJ2-5; D uncertain. The CDR3 has 14 amino acids. Germline-derived CDR1 and CDR2 are SGHAT and FQNNGV. CDR3 DNA, as far as it was read: TGTGCCAGCAGCTTAGATCCCACTACTGTAACC. Protein product: CASSLDPTTVT. The entire CDR3 sequence reads CASSLDPTTVTQYF.

Comments on this clone: Read data end 3 residues before the CDR3 end; the end is taken from the germline J gene. The chain is built from TRBV20-1 and TRBJ2-1; 11 bases are shared with TRBD2. Germline CDR1 and CDR2: DFQATT and SNEGSKA (reference sequence). V shed 6 bases and J 6 bases; nucleotides not matched to a gene: 10. The CDR3 has 15 residues. The DNA read from the CDR3 is TGCAGTGCAACGAGACTAGCGGGGTATTTCAATGAG. Its protein is CSATRLAGYFNE. In full, the CDR3 is CSATRLAGYFNEQFF.

Remarks on this clone: The read falls 3 residues short of the CDR3 end, and the missing part is taken from the germline J gene. The chain carries TRBV20-1 and TRBJ2-7; the D gene is possibly TRBD1 (6 bases). V lost 2 bases and J 6 bases, leaving 14 bases between the germline ends. Germline V gene sequence: CDR1 DFQATT, CDR2 SNEGSKA (reference sequence). The length of the CDR3 is 13 residues. Partial CDR3 DNA: TGCAGTGCTAGAAAGGGGGTGGCCGGCGAG. Protein sequence: CSARKGVAGE. The whole CDR3 sequence reads CSARKGVAGEQYF.

The CDR3 DNA, read in part, is TGCGCCAACTCCCGGGACAGGGTAGGGACTGAA. Amino acid sequence: CANSRDRVGTE. The whole CDR3 sequence is CANSRDRVGTEAFF. The chain has TRBV10-2 and TRBJ1-1, with 9 bases identical to TRBD1. The read ends 3 residues early relative to the CDR3; the germline J gene fills the gap. V lost 10 bases, J lost 5 bases, and 11 bases stayed unmatched. CDR3 size: 14 residues. Germline CDR1 and CDR2: WSHSY and SAAADI.

Turning to this clone: The read comes to an end 3 residues before the CDR3 does, leaving the germline J gene to fill in the end. The rearrangement joins TRBV29-1 to TRBJ2-6; 8 bases are a match to TRBD2. V gave up 5 bases and J gave up 4 bases; unmatched junction bases: 7. Germline CDR1 reads SQVTM; CDR2 reads ANQGSEA. The CDR3 totals 15 residues. CDR3 DNA (partial): TGCAGCGTTCGGGGGGGTGGGGCGGGGGCCAACGTC. This sequence encodes CSVRGGGAGANV. The full CDR3 sequence reads CSVRGGGAGANVLTF.

A word on this clone: The read ends 3 residues shy of where the CDR3 ends; the end is completed using the germline J gene. The gene calls are TRBV19 and TRBJ2-7; D is perhaps TRBD2 (5 bases). This CDR3 comprises 14 residues. Germline V gene data show CDR1 as LNHDA and CDR2 as SQIVND (reference sequence). Trimming removed 2 bases from V and 6 bases from J, with 14 bases in between. The CDR3 DNA, read in part, is TGTGCCAGTAGTATACGAGTTTCGGGGAGCGAG. It translates to CASSIRVSGSE. The whole CDR3 sequence is CASSIRVSGSEQYF. Supplemented by reference TRBV19 and TRBJ2-7, the full variable domain reads DGGITQSPKYLFRKEGQNVTLSCEQNLNHDAMYWYRQDPGQGLRLIYYSQIVNDFQKGDIAEGYSVSREKKESFPLTVTSAQKNPTAFYLCASSIRVSGSEQYFGPGTRLTVT.

Turning to this clone: The DNA ends 3 residues before the CDR3 does, and the rest of the CDR3 is filled in from the germline J gene. The genes are TRBV12-3 or TRBV12-4 and TRBJ1-1; 10 bases fit TRBD1. This CDR3 spans 15 amino acids. The ends lost 5 bases at V and 1 base at J; junction bases unmatched: 4. The part of the CDR3 DNA that was read is TGTGCCAGCAGTACCCGGGACAGGGGGAACACTGAA. It translates to CASSTRDRGNTE. The CDR3, in full, reads CASSTRDRGNTEAFF.

Concerning this clone: The sequenced fragment ends 3 residues before the CDR3 boundary, so the rest is inferred from the germline J gene. The rearrangement links TRBV18 to TRBJ2-5, with D unresolved. V was clipped by 3 bases and J by 7 bases, with 9 bases between them. There are 12 residues in the CDR3. Looked up from germline, CDR1 is KGHSH and CDR2 is LQKENI. The sequenced CDR3 bases are TGTGCCAGCTCACCTCCCTCCGGGACC. This codes for CASSPPSGT. The complete CDR3 reads CASSPPSGTQYF.

With regard to this clone: The read terminates 3 residues before the CDR3 end, so the remaining end is supplied by the germline J gene. The chain is built from TRBV11-2 and TRBJ1-2; a possible D gene is TRBD1 (5 bases). The CDR3 runs 13 residues. The V gene lost 1 base and the J gene lost 6 bases, with 9 bases spanning the gap. Germline lookup yields CDR1 SGHAT and CDR2 FQNNGV. CDR3 amino acids: CASSLGAGNGYTF. Incomplete CDR3 DNA: TGTGCCAGCAGCTTAGGTGCAGGGAATGGC.

Partial CDR3 DNA: TGCAGTGCTAGAGATAGCAGTAGCAATCAGCCC. Amino acid sequence: CSARDSSSNQP. The whole CDR3 protein is CSARDSSSNQPQHF. The chain recombines TRBV20-1 with TRBJ1-5; D unclear. The read halts 3 residues ahead of the CDR3 end, with the missing end drawn from the germline J gene. This CDR3 is 14 amino acids long. Germline loops: CDR1 DFQATT, CDR2 SNEGSKA (reference sequence). V was trimmed by 0 bases and J by 0 bases, leaving 6 bases between them.

Worth noting for this clone: From the germline J gene comes the end of the CDR3, since the read stops 3 residues before it. This chain connects TRBV20-1 to TRBJ2-4; D unclear. V was clipped by 1 base and J by 4 bases, with 11 bases between them. Germline V gives CDR1 DFQATT, CDR2 SNEGSKA (reference sequence). The CDR3 sequence is 14 residues long. The covered CDR3 bases are TGCAGTGCTAGAGGGCGGATAGCAAAAAACATT. Translated: CSARGRIAKNI. The whole CDR3 sequence reads CSARGRIAKNIQYF.